The clone carrying this T cell receptor beta chain was seen a single time. As yet, its antigen is unknown. The junction had 9 bases not matched to a gene; V was cut back by 6 bases and J by 3 bases. The length of the CDR3 is 15 residues. The V gene's germline CDR1 is MNHEY and CDR2 SMNVEV (reference sequence). The data stem from a study of cytomegalovirus exposure and HLA in healthy donors. Study-wide results and caveats: Most TCR sequences proved rare, with some public TCRs found in many donors. Reports showed the classifier diagnosing cytomegalovirus status with high specificity and sensitivity. Later examination showed HLA-associated TCR beta chains had greater clonal expansion than equally common others.

The PCR ran on 60 Vbeta and 13 Jbeta primers. Assay: immunoSEQ multiplex PCR; the TCRdb copy retains only in-frame clones and omits some. This sample carries about 180,000 clones, more than 65% of them seen once, and the ten largest clones take approximately 1.3%. The V and J genes are TRBV27 and TRBJ2-7; 9 bases are a match to TRBD1. Material for sequencing was PBMCs. This clonotype was obtained from a man aged 25 to 40 in good health and CMV-seronegative. CDR3 bases: TGTGCCAGCAGAAAGGGACAGGGAAGATTCTACGAGCAGTACTTC. It is translated as CASRKGQGRFYEQYF.